The clone carrying this T cell receptor (beta chain) was seen a handful of times. Its antigen remains unknown. The CDR3 consists of 14 residues. V lost 4 bases, J lost 0 bases, and 11 bases lay in between. CDR1 is SGDLS and CDR2 is YYNGEE in the germline V gene. It was with a sample-barcoded 5' primer and a J-beta primer mix that a second PCR of about 6 to 11 cycles was run. TCRdb re-derived calls from the 5' RACE reads in MiXCR, one entry per CDR3 protein. Of almost 800,000 distinct CDR3 sequences listed, about 62% are singletons. These data come from a study of blood T cells in healthy people across ages. Study overall: With template switching, about one barcoded beta molecule was captured per two T cells. Study observations and caveats: Whereas aged donors had fewer naive CD4+ cells, long-lived donors had more of them and higher diversity.

The clonotype was recovered from a man aged 25 to 40 in good health. Source material: blood. V gene TRBV9 combines with J gene TRBJ2-7, with D perhaps TRBD2 (5 bases). The CDR3, as DNA: TGTGCCAGCAGCCCGAGGAGGAACTCCTACGAGCAGTACTTC. As protein: CASSPRRNSYEQYF.